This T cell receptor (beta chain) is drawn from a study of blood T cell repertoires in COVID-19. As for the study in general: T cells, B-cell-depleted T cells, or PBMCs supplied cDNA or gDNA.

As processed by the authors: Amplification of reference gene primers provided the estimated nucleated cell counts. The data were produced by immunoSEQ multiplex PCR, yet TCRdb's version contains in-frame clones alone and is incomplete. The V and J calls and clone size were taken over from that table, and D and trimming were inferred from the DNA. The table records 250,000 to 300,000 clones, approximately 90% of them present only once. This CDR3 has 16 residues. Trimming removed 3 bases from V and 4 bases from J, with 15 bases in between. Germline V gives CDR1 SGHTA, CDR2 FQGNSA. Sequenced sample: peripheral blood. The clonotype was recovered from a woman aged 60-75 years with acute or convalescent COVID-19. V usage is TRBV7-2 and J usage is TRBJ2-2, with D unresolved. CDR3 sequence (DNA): TGTGCCAGCAGCTTCGCGAGAACCCGGTTCACCGGGGAGCTGTTTTTT. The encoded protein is CASSFARTRFTGELFF.